This record concerns one TCR beta chain sequence. Its matching antigen is unknown. The read comes to an end 3 residues before the CDR3 does, leaving the germline J gene to fill in the end. The V and J ends lost 5 bases and 0 bases, in that order; junction bases with no gene match: 7. This CDR3 is built from 15 residues. In germline, CDR1 is SGHKS, CDR2 YYEKEE (reference sequence). TCRdb's table, derived via immunoSEQ multiplex PCR, lists solely in-frame clones and lacks some. Singletons are absent from the sample, which has fewer than 7,000 clones. The data were taken from a study of T cell clonality in common variable immunodeficiency. Overall study findings and caveats: Common variable immunodeficiency TCR beta sequences reportedly had fewer deletions and N-nucleotide insertions. Fewer TCRbeta clones were shared among CVID subjects than controls.

This TCR came from a human donor with common variable immunodeficiency. The source material was peripheral blood mononuclear cells. The chain carries TRBV5-5 and TRBJ1-1, with TRBD1 identical over 7 bases. The CDR3 loop is CASRQGVTMNTEAFF. The DNA read from the CDR3 is TGTGCCAGCAGGCAGGGGGTTACAATGAACACTGAA.